The rows below give T cell receptor beta chains drawn from one sample of a study of monozygotic twins with inflammatory bowel disease. TCRdb reprocessed the 5' RACE reads, with one entry per CDR3 protein and no DNA. This sample's table has around 140,000 distinct CDR3 sequences. The sample comprised blood. All receptors derive from a human donor with ulcerative colitis or Crohn's disease, or a healthy co-twin of an affected twin (not recorded which). Both conserved end residues are part of each CDR3.

j_call,v_call,cdr3_aa
TRBJ2-3,TRBV5-4,CASTLSGRTDTQYF
TRBJ2-3,TRBV5-1,CASSLGIRASDTQYF
TRBJ2-7,TRBV7-9,CASSFIPVLSEQYF
TRBJ2-7,TRBV12-3/TRBV12-4,CACTSGRGEQYF
TRBJ2-7,TRBV6-5,CASSFGQIYEQYF
TRBJ2-1,TRBV5-1,CASSFEGGINEQFF
TRBJ2-4,TRBV6-4,CASSDSRVLAKNIQYF
TRBJ1-5,TRBV7-2,CASGSDRNQPQHF
TRBJ2-2,TRBV5-5,CASSRYITSNTGELFF
TRBJ2-7,TRBV5-1,CASSLGEGLTYEQYF
TRBJ2-1,TRBV19,CASSVVGGPPYNEQFF
TRBJ2-1,TRBV6-6,CASTLGTSYNEQFF
TRBJ2-5,TRBV20-1,CSATTGGVSETQYF
TRBJ1-1,TRBV7-9,CASSLEGRGTMNTEAFF
TRBJ2-1,TRBV7-9,CASSLEGTGNEQFF
TRBJ1-5,TRBV10-3,CAISESRVVGDQPQHF
TRBJ2-1,TRBV9,CASSVSGSVTYNEQFF
TRBJ2-7,TRBV27,CASKGNSYEQYF
TRBJ2-4,TRBV7-2,CASSGRTGEIKNIQYF
TRBJ2-2,TRBV7-2,CASSLTSGGTNTGELFF
TRBJ1-1,TRBV18,CASSPPGTDNTEAFF
TRBJ1-5,TRBV14,CASSQVNQPQHF
TRBJ2-1,TRBV7-2,CASRGGTYNEQFF
TRBJ1-4,TRBV2,CAGRERQGSNEKLFF
TRBJ2-1,TRBV28,CASRRLAGVYEQFF
TRBJ1-1,TRBV20-1,CSASPQGYTEAFF
TRBJ2-7,TRBV6-1,CATAWEVRYEQYF